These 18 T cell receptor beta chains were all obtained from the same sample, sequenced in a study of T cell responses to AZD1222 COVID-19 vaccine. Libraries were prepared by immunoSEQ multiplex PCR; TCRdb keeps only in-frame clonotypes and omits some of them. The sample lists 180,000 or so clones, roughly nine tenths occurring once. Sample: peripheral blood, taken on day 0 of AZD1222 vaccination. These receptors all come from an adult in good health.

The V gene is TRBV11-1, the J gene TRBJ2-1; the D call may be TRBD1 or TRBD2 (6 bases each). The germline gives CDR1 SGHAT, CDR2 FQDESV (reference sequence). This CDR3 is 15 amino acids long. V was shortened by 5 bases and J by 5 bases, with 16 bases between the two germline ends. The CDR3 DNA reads TGTGCCAGCAGCCTTAATTTAGGGGGGAACAATGAGCAGTTCTTC. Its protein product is CASSLNLGGNNEQFF.

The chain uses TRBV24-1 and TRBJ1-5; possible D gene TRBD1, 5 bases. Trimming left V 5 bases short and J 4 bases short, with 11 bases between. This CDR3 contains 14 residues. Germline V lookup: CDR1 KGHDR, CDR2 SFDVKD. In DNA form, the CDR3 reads TGTGCCACCAGTGCGAAGGGACCGAATCAGCCCCAGCATTTT. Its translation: CATSAKGPNQPQHF.

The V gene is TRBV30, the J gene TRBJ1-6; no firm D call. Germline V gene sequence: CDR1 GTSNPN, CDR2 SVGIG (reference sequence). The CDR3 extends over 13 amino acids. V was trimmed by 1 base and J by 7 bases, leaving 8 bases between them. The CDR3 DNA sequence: TGTGCCTGGAGTGGGGAACAGAATTCACCCCTCCACTTT. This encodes CAWSGEQNSPLHF. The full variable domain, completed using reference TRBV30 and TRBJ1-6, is SQTIHQWPATLVQPVGSPLSLECTVEGTSNPNLYWYRQAAGRGLQLLFYSVGIGQISSEVPQNLSASRPQDRQFILSSKKLLLSDSGFYLCAWSGEQNSPLHFGNGTRLTVT.

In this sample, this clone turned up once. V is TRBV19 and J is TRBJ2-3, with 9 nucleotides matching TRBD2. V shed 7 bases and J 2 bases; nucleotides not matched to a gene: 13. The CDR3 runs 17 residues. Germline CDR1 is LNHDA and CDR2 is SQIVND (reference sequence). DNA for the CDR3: TGTGCCAGTAACTTGGGCGGGGGGGCGCTAAACACAGATACGCAGTATTTT. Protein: CASNLGGGALNTDTQYF.

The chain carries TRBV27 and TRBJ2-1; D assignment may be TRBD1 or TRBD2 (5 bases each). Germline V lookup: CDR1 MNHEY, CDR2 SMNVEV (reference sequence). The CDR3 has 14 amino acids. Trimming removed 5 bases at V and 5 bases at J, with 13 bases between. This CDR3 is CASSMWGRDNEQFF. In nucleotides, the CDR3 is TGTGCCAGCAGTATGTGGGGGAGAGACAATGAGCAGTTCTTC.

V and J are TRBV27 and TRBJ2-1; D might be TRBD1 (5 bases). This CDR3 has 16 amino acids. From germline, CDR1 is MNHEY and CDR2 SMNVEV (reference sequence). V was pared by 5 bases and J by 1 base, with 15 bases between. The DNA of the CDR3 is TGTGCCAGCAGTCGATCCACAGGTCTTTCCTACAATGAGCAGTTCTTC. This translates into CASSRSTGLSYNEQFF.

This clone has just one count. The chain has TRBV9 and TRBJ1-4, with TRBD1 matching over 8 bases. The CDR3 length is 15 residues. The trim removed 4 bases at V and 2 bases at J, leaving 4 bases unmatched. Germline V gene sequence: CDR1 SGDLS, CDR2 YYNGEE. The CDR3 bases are TGTGCCAGCAGCCCATACAGGGGGACTAATGAAAAACTGTTTTTT. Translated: CASSPYRGTNEKLFF. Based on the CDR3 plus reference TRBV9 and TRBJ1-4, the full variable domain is DSGVTQTPKHLITATGQRVTLRCSPRSGDLSVYWYQQSLDQGLQFLIQYYNGEERAKGNILERFSAQQFPDLHSELNLSSLELGDSALYFCASSPYRGTNEKLFFGSGTQLSVL.

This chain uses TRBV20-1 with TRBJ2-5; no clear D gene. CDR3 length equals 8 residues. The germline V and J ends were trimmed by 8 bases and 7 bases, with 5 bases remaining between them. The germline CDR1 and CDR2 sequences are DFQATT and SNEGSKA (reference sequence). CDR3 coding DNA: TGCAGTACGGCGACCCAGTACTTC. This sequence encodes CSTATQYF.

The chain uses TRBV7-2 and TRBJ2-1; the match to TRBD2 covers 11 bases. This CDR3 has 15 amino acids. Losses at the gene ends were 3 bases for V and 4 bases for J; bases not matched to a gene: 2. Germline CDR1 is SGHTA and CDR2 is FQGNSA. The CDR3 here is CASSFRTSGYNEQFF. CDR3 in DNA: TGTGCCAGCAGCTTTCGGACTAGCGGGTACAATGAGCAGTTCTTC.

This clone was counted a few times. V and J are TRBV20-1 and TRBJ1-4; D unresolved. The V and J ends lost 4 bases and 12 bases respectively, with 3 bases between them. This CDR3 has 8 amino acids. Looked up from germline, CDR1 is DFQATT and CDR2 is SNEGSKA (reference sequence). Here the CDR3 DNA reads TGCAGTGCTATGGAACTGTTTTTT. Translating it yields CSAMELFF.

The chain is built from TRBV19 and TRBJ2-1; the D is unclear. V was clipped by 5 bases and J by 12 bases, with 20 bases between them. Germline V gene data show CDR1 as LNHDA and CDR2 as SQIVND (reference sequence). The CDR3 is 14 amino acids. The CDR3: CASSPTGLLEMQFF. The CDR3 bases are TGTGCCAGTAGTCCCACCGGATTGCTCGAGATGCAGTTCTTC.

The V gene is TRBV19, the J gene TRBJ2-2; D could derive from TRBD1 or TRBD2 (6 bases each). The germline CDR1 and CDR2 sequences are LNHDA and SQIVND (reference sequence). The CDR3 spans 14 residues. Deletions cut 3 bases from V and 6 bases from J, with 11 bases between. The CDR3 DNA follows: TGTGCCAGTAGTATCGGGGGCCCTCCCGGGGAGCTGTTTTTT. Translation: CASSIGGPPGELFF.

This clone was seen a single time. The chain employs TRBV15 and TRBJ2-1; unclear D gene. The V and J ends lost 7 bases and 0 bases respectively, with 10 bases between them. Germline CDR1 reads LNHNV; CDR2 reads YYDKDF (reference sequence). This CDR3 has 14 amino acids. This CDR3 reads CATTDPASYNEQFF. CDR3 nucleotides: TGTGCCACCACCGACCCGGCCTCCTACAATGAGCAGTTCTTC.

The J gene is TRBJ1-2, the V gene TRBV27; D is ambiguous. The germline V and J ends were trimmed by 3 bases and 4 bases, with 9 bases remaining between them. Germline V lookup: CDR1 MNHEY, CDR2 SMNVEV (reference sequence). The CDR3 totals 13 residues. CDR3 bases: TGTGCCAGCAGTTTGGGCAGACTCTATGGCTACACCTTC. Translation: CASSLGRLYGYTF.

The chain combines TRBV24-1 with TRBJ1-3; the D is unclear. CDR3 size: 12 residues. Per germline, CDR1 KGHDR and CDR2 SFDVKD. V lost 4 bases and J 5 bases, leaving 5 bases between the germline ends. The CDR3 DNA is TGTGCCACCAGTGACCGAAGAAACACCATATATTTT. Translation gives CATSDRRNTIYF.

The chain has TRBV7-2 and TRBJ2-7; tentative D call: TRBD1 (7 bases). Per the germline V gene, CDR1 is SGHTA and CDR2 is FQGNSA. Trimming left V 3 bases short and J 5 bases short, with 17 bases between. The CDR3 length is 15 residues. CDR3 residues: CASSLIRQGGDEQYF. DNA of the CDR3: TGTGCCAGCAGCTTGATACGACAGGGAGGAGACGAGCAGTACTTC.

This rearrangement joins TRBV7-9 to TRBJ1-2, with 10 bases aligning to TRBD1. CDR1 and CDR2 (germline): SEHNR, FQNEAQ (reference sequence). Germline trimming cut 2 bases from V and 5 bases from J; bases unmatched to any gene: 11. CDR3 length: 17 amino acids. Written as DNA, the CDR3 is TGTGCCAGCAGCTTAACAGGACAGGGGGTCGAGTATTATGGCTACACCTTC. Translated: CASSLTGQGVEYYGYTF.

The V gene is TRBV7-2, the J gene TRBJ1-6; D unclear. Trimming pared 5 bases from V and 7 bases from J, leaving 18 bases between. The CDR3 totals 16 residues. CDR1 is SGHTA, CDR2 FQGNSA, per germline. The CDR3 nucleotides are TGTGCCAGCAGCCCAGCCGCGGGTGCTATGAATTCACCCCTCCACTTT. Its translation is CASSPAAGAMNSPLHF.